This T cell receptor (beta chain) comes out of a study of blood T cell repertoires in COVID-19. In the study overall: Samples taken during acute and convalescent COVID-19 were collected in the United States, Italy and Spain. Sample material is recorded as cDNA or gDNA derived from T cells, B-cell-depleted T cells, or PBMCs.

The authors' processing: Amplifying reference gene primers gave estimates of nucleated cell counts. Only in-frame clones appear in the TCRdb table, and some are missing; sequencing was by immunoSEQ multiplex PCR. The V and J calls and clone size were taken over from that table, and D and trimming were inferred from the DNA. The sample records approximately 250,000 clones, around 78% being singletons. Trimming took 5 bases from V and 1 from J, leaving 14 bases between them. CDR3 length: 15 residues. In germline, CDR1 is SEHNR, CDR2 FQNEAQ (reference sequence). This clone was detected only once. The sequenced sample was peripheral blood. V usage is TRBV7-9 and J usage is TRBJ1-1, with D possibly being TRBD1 (5 bases). This sequence originates from a man in his 60s who had recovered from COVID-19. The CDR3 DNA is TGTGCCAGCAGCCGGTCAGGGCCTTCGAACACTGAAGCTTTCTTT. It is translated as CASSRSGPSNTEAFF.